This T cell receptor beta chain came from a study of blood T cell repertoires in COVID-19. Study-level background: PBMCs, B-cell-depleted T cells, or T cells were the source of the cDNA or gDNA that made up the material.

The length of the CDR3 is 13 residues. V shed 1 base and J 6 bases; nucleotides not matched to a gene: 2. The authors' processing: Nucleated cell number was recorded as an estimate derived from reference gene primer amplification. Some clones are missing from TCRdb's copy, which holds only in-frame ones; the method was immunoSEQ multiplex PCR. The V and J calls and the clone size are those of that table, but D and trimming were determined from the DNA. Of under 60,000 clones listed, over 65% are singletons. Input material: peripheral blood. The sequence was obtained from a human donor in a cohort sampled during active COVID-19. The V and J genes are TRBV12-3 or TRBV12-4 and TRBJ1-2, with 7 bases identical to TRBD1. The CDR3 DNA is TGTGCCAGCAGTTTAGAGGGGGCGAATGGCTACACCTTC. It specifies CASSLEGANGYTF.